Each of the 27 T cell receptor beta chains below was sequenced from the same sample in a study of T cells expressing NK-cell markers. Each CDR3 protein gets one entry in TCRdb, which reprocessed the 5' RACE reads and gives no DNA. The sample data list about 140,000 distinct CDR3 sequences. Sequencing was performed on blood T cells: a sorted CD56 or NKG2C T cell subset, CD4+ or CD8+ T cells, or bulk PBMC T cells (not recorded which). The receptors were gathered from a man younger than 35 in good health.

CDR3 amino acids: CASSLGQGAHPPLHF. The chain couples TRBV27 to TRBJ1-6; there is no DNA to check the TCRdb D call of TRBD1. CDR1 and CDR2 from the germline V gene are MNHEY and SMNVEV (reference sequence). The CDR3 is made up of 15 amino acids.

This sequence joins TRBV6-1 and TRBJ2-2; TCRdb returns TRBD1, unconfirmable since there is no DNA. This CDR3 region has 13 residues. Germline CDR1 and CDR2: MNHNS and SASEGT. The CDR3 protein is CASNPSGPGELFF.

The chain joins TRBV10-3 to TRBJ2-1; no DNA is available, so the TRBD1 call from TCRdb remains unchecked. There are 14 residues in the CDR3. CDR1 and CDR2 from the germline V gene are ENHRY and SYGVKD. This chain's CDR3 is CAISDVARYNEQFF.

This sequence joins TRBV6-2 or TRBV6-3 and TRBJ2-1; TCRdb picks TRBD2, but there is no DNA to check that call. CDR3 size: 14 residues. Germline CDR1 is MNHEY and CDR2 is SVGEGT. The CDR3 region is CASTLASRGNEQFF.

The chain recombines TRBV5-4 with TRBJ2-6; checking the TCRdb D call of TRBD1 is not possible without DNA. Germline V gene data show CDR1 as SGHNT and CDR2 as YYREEE (reference sequence). The CDR3 spans 16 residues. The chain's CDR3 is CASSLNALLGANVLTF.

V usage is TRBV19 and J usage is TRBJ1-1. Germline loops: CDR1 LNHDA, CDR2 SQIVND (reference sequence). CDR3 size: 17 residues. CDR3 sequence: CASSTRTISLTNTEAFF.

J is TRBJ2-7 and V is TRBV27; TCRdb's D call, TRBD1, is unchecked because there is no DNA. The germline V gene encodes CDR1 MNHEY and CDR2 SMNVEV (reference sequence). This CDR3 is 15 amino acids long. The CDR3 region is CASSSGQGVAYEQYF.

This chain uses TRBV12-3 or TRBV12-4 with TRBJ2-1; TCRdb gives TRBD2 as the D gene, but with no DNA this cannot be confirmed. There are 15 residues in the CDR3. The CDR3 is CASSLVLAGEREQFF.

The chain joins TRBV6-5 to TRBJ1-5. Per germline, CDR1 MNHEY and CDR2 SVGAGI. CDR3 size: 12 residues. This CDR3 reads CASSPIGQPQHF.

The V call is TRBV7-3, the J call TRBJ2-4; TCRdb proposes TRBD2, but this gene call is untestable without DNA. Germline-derived CDR1 and CDR2 are SGHTA and FQGTGA. The CDR3 runs to 21 residues. CDR3 region: CASSYHPTWGLAGLAKNIQYF.

The chain links TRBV6-1 to TRBJ2-5; TCRdb calls TRBD2, which cannot be checked without DNA. CDR1 MNHNS and CDR2 SASEGT come from the germline V gene. The CDR3 runs 15 residues. The CDR3 sequence is CASSPISGRAETQYF.

The genes are TRBV18 and TRBJ1-1; TCRdb reports TRBD1, a call that lacks DNA to check it against. The CDR3 extends over 17 amino acids. CDR1 KGHSH and CDR2 LQKENI come from the germline V gene. CDR3 sequence: CASSRAGTGSWNTEAFF. Supplemented by reference TRBV18 and TRBJ1-1, the full variable domain reads NAGVMQNPRHLVRRRGQEARLRCSPMKGHSHVYWYRQLPEEGLKFMVYLQKENIIDESGMPKERFSAEFPKEGPSILRIQQVVRGDSAAYFCASSRAGTGSWNTEAFFGQGTRLTVV.

The chain employs TRBV10-3 and TRBJ2-1; TCRdb indicates TRBD1, and absent DNA this call remains unverified. CDR3 length: 16 residues. The V gene's germline CDR1 is ENHRY and CDR2 SYGVKD. The CDR3 region is CAISESGTDVVNEQFF.

This chain connects TRBV28 to TRBJ2-1; the TRBD2 assignment by TCRdb is unverifiable without DNA. Germline loops: CDR1 MDHEN, CDR2 SYDVKM. CDR3 length: 14 amino acids. CDR3 protein: CASNPLADYNEQFF.

This CDR3 is CASSTREGPEYEQYF. The chain couples TRBV12-3 or TRBV12-4 to TRBJ2-7; the TRBD2 assignment by TCRdb is unverifiable without DNA. CDR3 length: 15 residues.

The CDR3 loop reads CASSERTGGQQYF. The chain employs TRBV4-2 and TRBJ2-7; TCRdb outputs TRBD1, but without DNA this stays unchecked. CDR3 length equals 13 residues. CDR1 is LGHNA and CDR2 is YNFKEQ in the germline V gene.

The chain recombines TRBV12-3 or TRBV12-4 with TRBJ2-1; TCRdb calls TRBD2, which cannot be checked without DNA. The CDR3 sequence is 16 residues long. The CDR3 loop is CASSLSREGIYNEQFF.

The chain links TRBV30 to TRBJ1-1; the D call from TCRdb, TRBD1, cannot be confirmed without DNA. The CDR3 runs 12 residues. Germline CDR1 and CDR2: GTSNPN and SVGIG (reference sequence). The CDR3 reads CAWDRVGTEAFF.

The J gene is TRBJ2-5, the V gene TRBV5-6; with no DNA, the TCRdb D assignment of TRBD2 cannot be verified. The CDR3 sequence is 13 residues long. Germline V lookup: CDR1 SGHDT, CDR2 YYEEEE. The CDR3 region is CASSLNGRKTQYF. The variable domain in full, completed from reference TRBV5-6 and TRBJ2-5, reads DAGVTQSPTHLIKTRGQQVTLRCSPKSGHDTVSWYQQALGQGPQFIFQYYEEEERQRGNFPDRFSGHQFPNYSSELNVNALLLGDSALYLCASSLNGRKTQYFGPGTRLLVL.

V and J are TRBV15 and TRBJ2-3; TCRdb designates TRBD2, a call that cannot be tested without DNA. CDR1 LNHNV and CDR2 YYDKDF come from the germline V gene (reference sequence). The CDR3 has 18 amino acids. CDR3: CATSGRLAGLLDTDTQYF.

The CDR3 is CASSSGTDAYEQYF. This chain links TRBV12-3 or TRBV12-4 with TRBJ2-7; the TCRdb D gene call, TRBD1, has no DNA to confirm it. This CDR3 region has 14 residues.

This sequence joins TRBV14 and TRBJ2-3. The CDR3 is made up of 14 amino acids. Germline V lookup: CDR1 SGHDN, CDR2 FVKESK. This CDR3 reads CASSQDPLTDTQYF.

The J gene is TRBJ2-3, the V gene TRBV6-1; checking the TCRdb D call of TRBD2 is not possible without DNA. This CDR3 has 15 residues. Germline-derived CDR1 and CDR2 are MNHNS and SASEGT. CDR3 amino acids: CATTLRALDADTQYF.

V usage is TRBV10-3 and J usage is TRBJ2-7. From germline, CDR1 is ENHRY and CDR2 SYGVKD. The CDR3 length is 14 residues. CDR3 amino acids: CAISESDSTYEQYF.

The chain uses TRBV20-1 and TRBJ2-5; TCRdb proposes TRBD1, but this gene call is untestable without DNA. CDR3 length: 15 residues. The germline CDR1 and CDR2 sequences are DFQATT and SNEGSKA (reference sequence). The CDR3 loop reads CSALLTGQGEETQYF.

This chain connects TRBV10-3 to TRBJ2-1. The CDR3 runs 16 residues. The germline V gene encodes CDR1 ENHRY and CDR2 SYGVKD. The CDR3 spells CAISETERDFYNEQFF.

The chain employs TRBV12-3 or TRBV12-4 and TRBJ2-6; the D call from TCRdb, TRBD1, cannot be confirmed without DNA. CDR3 size: 15 residues. This chain's CDR3 is CASSPTGSGANVLTF.